This T cell receptor (beta chain) was identified in a study of early T cells in non-severe SARS-CoV-2 infection. The CDR3 runs 16 residues. The germline V gene encodes CDR1 SGDLS and CDR2 YYNGEE. The junction had 6 bases not matched to a gene; V was cut back by 0 bases and J by 4 bases. Findings and caveats of the study: VDJdb-based annotation leaned toward anti-spike CD8 responses and missed private and CD4 specificities.

About this clonotype: The antigen is not known.

TCRdb independently ran MiXCR on the 5' RACE reads; one entry per CDR3 protein. The table records 79,000 or so distinct CDR3 sequences, roughly 13% of them present only once. The sample comprised whole blood. The clonotype comes from an adult who was a healthcare worker with PCR-confirmed SARS-CoV-2 infection or an uninfected control (not recorded which). The genes are TRBV9 and TRBJ2-3, with 9 positions matching TRBD1. As DNA, the CDR3 is TGTGCCAGCAGCGTAGAGGGACAGGGAAATTCAGATACGCAGTATTTT. Its protein is CASSVEGQGNSDTQYF.